Sequencing of this T cell receptor beta chain was carried out in a study of OX40 agonist ivuxolimab in advanced cancers. Study in general: Patients receiving dose escalation had hepatocellular carcinoma, melanoma, renal cell or head and neck cancer.

Produced via immunoSEQ multiplex PCR; TCRdb's table is partial and in-frame only. Of 82,000 or so clones in the sample, around nine tenths are singletons; the top ten hold 0.65%. The CDR3 sequence is 15 residues long. Germline V lookup: CDR1 MNHEY, CDR2 SMNVEV (reference sequence). Trimming removed 6 bases from V and 2 bases from J, with 11 bases in between. This clone came up once. Its antigen is undetermined. Study-wide findings and caveats: The study found that CD8+ T cells averaged more expanded clones than CD4+. Antigens targeted by the expanded peripheral T cells were not determined.

Sequenced material: CD4+ or CD8+ T cells sorted from blood, taken in a trial of the OX40 agonist ivuxolimab. This rearrangement joins TRBV27 to TRBJ1-6, with unresolved D. The receptor's source is an adult with an advanced solid tumor such as melanoma, head and neck, liver or kidney cancer. The CDR3 nucleotides read TGTGCCAGCAGCGCGGCGGGAACCTATAATTCACCCCTCCACTTT. It yields the protein CASSAAGTYNSPLHF.